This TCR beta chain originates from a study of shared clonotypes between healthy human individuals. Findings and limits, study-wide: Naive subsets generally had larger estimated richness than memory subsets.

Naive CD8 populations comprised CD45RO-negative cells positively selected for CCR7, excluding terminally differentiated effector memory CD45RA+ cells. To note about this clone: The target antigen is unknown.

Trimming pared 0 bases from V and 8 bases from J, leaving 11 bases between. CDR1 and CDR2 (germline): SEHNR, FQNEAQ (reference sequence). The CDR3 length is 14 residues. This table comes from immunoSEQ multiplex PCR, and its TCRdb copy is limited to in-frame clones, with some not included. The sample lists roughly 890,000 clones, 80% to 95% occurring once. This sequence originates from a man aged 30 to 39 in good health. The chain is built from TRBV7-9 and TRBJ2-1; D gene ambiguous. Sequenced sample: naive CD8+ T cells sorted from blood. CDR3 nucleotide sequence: TGTGCCAGCAGCTTAGCGGGTAGCATGGATGAGCAGTTCTTC. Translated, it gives CASSLAGSMDEQFF.